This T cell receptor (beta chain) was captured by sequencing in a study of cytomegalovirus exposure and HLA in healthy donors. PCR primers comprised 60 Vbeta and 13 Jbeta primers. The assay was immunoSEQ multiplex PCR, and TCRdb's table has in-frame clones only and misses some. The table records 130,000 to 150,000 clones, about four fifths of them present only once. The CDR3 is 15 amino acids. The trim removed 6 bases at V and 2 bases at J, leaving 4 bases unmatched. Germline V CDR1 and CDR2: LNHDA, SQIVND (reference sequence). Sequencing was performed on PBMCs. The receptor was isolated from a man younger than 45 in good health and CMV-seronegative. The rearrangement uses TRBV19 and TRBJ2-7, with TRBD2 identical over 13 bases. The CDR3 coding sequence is TGTGCCAGTAGCGGACTAGCGGGGGAAACCTACGAGCAGTACTTC. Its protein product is CASSGLAGETYEQYF.